Listed here are 19 T cell receptor beta chains from one sample, sequenced in a study of blood T cell repertoires in COVID-19. Assay used: immunoSEQ multiplex PCR; TCRdb lists only in-frame clones, some missing. The table lists about 120,000 clones, around 81% of them singletons. Sequenced sample: peripheral blood. All receptors come from a man in his sixties with acute or convalescent COVID-19.

This clone was picked up one time. This rearrangement joins TRBV28 to TRBJ2-2; TRBD1 might be the D (5 bases). This CDR3 comprises 15 residues. Trimming took off 6 bases at V and 6 bases at J, with 17 bases between the two ends. Germline V gene data show CDR1 as MDHEN and CDR2 as SYDVKM. The CDR3 nucleotides are TGTGCCAGCAGCTTCCCCAGGGCGCGTCCCGGGGAGCTGTTTTTT. This translates into CASSFPRARPGELFF. The whole variable domain, remainder taken from reference TRBV28 and TRBJ2-2, is DVKVTQSSRYLVKRTGEKVFLECVQDMDHENMFWYRQDPGLGLRLIYFSYDVKMKEKGDIPEGYSVSREKKERFSLILESASTNQTSMYLCASSFPRARPGELFFGEGSRLTVL.

The chain employs TRBV5-5 and TRBJ2-7; 7 nucleotides agree with TRBD2. The trim removed 4 bases at V and 5 bases at J, leaving 12 bases unmatched. This CDR3 region has 15 residues. Germline V gene sequence: CDR1 SGHKS, CDR2 YYEKEE (reference sequence). Here the CDR3 reads CASSPQSGAVHEQYF. CDR3 DNA sequence: TGTGCCAGCAGCCCCCAAAGCGGGGCTGTCCACGAGCAGTACTTC.

The CDR3 here is CATSRDLGGGEQYF. The CDR3 DNA reads TGTGCCACCAGCAGAGATCTTGGGGGCGGTGAGCAGTACTTC. This chain joins TRBV15 and TRBJ2-7, with D possibly TRBD1 on 6 matching bases. The CDR3 sequence is 14 residues long. The germline CDR1 and CDR2 sequences are LNHNV and YYDKDF (reference sequence). Between the trimmed V and J ends, which lost 0 bases and 7 bases, there was a span of 13 bases. The full variable domain, in which reference TRBV15 and TRBJ2-7 provide the parts outside the CDR3, is DAMVIQNPRYQVTQFGKPVTLSCSQTLNHNVMYWYQQKSSQAPKLLFHYYDKDFNNEADTPDNFQSRRPNTSFCFLDIRSPGLGDTAMYLCATSRDLGGGEQYFGPGTRLTVT.

The CDR3 nucleotides are TGCGCCAGCAGCTTGGAGGGAGATCCTTTGGAGCAGTACTTC. Amino acid sequence: CASSLEGDPLEQYF. This chain uses TRBV5-1 with TRBJ2-7, with D possibly matching TRBD2 (5 bases). The germline gives CDR1 SGHRS, CDR2 YFSETQ. Trimming stripped 0 bases from V and 7 bases from J, with 14 bases between. The CDR3 runs 14 residues. The complete variable domain, with remaining parts taken from reference TRBV5-1 and TRBJ2-7, reads KAGVTQTPRYLIKTRGQQVTLSCSPISGHRSVSWYQQTPGQGLQFLFEYFSETQRNKGNFPGRFSGRQFSNSRSEMNVSTLELGDSALYLCASSLEGDPLEQYFGPGTRLTVT.

V gene TRBV29-1 combines with J gene TRBJ1-5; D is perhaps TRBD1 (5 bases). Trimming took off 4 bases at V and 6 bases at J, with 10 bases between the two ends. The CDR3 contains 12 residues. Germline V gives CDR1 SQVTM, CDR2 ANQGSEA. The DNA of the CDR3 is TGCAGCGTTGGGGGGGGAGCTCAGCCCCAGCATTTT. Residues: CSVGGGAQPQHF.

J is TRBJ2-5 and V is TRBV5-1; 8 bases match TRBD1. CDR1 is SGHRS and CDR2 is YFSETQ in the germline V gene. This CDR3 is built from 14 residues. With 2 bases clipped from V and 5 bases from J, the junction kept 5 bases outside the gene matches. CDR3 loop: CASSFPGQAETQYF. CDR3 coding DNA: TGCGCCAGCAGCTTCCCGGGACAGGCCGAGACCCAGTACTTC.

The chain uses TRBV24-1 and TRBJ1-1; D is uncertain. The CDR3 covers 12 residues. Trimming took 0 bases from V and 9 from J, leaving 7 bases between them. Germline loops: CDR1 KGHDR, CDR2 SFDVKD. CDR3 coding DNA: TGTGCCACCAGTGATTTGGCAGGAAAAGCTTTCTTT. Protein sequence: CATSDLAGKAFF.

V and J are TRBV27 and TRBJ2-3; D not certain. CDR3 length equals 15 residues. The V end lost 7 bases, the J end lost 2 bases, and 16 bases lay between the germline ends. From germline, CDR1 is MNHEY and CDR2 SMNVEV (reference sequence). Here the CDR3 DNA reads TGTGCCAGCACTCCCTCGTCGGTTCTCACAGATACGCAGTATTTT. This translates into CASTPSSVLTDTQYF.

This rearrangement joins TRBV27 to TRBJ2-7, with 7 bases matching TRBD2. This CDR3 spans 14 amino acids. CDR1 is MNHEY and CDR2 is SMNVEV in the germline V gene (reference sequence). The V gene end was trimmed by 4 bases and the J gene end by 5 bases; junction bases not matched to a gene: 8. CDR3 coding DNA: TGTGCCAGCAGTTCAGGACTAGAATCCCACGAGCAGTACTTC. Protein product: CASSSGLESHEQYF.

This clone was counted only a few times. The chain has TRBV7-2 and TRBJ2-2; TRBD2 matches at 8 bases. The CDR3 contains 15 residues. The V segment lost 3 bases and the J segment 3 bases; nucleotides outside the gene matches: 3. The germline V gene encodes CDR1 SGHTA and CDR2 FQGNSA. In nucleotides, the CDR3 is TGTGCCAGCAGCTTGACGGGACTAGACACCGGGGAGCTGTTTTTT. Protein product: CASSLTGLDTGELFF.

The chain joins TRBV7-9 to TRBJ1-2, with 9 bases identical to TRBD1. With V trimmed by 5 bases and J by 7 bases, 8 bases remained unmatched. Germline values: CDR1 SEHNR, CDR2 FQNEAQ (reference sequence). This CDR3 is built from 14 residues. CDR3 in DNA: TGTGCCAGCAGCGCCTGGGACAGGGAGGCTGGCTACACCTTC. It codes for CASSAWDREAGYTF.

This sequence joins TRBV6-5 and TRBJ2-5; TRBD2 matches 7 bases. CDR1 MNHEY and CDR2 SVGAGI come from the germline V gene. The CDR3 loop spans 16 amino acids. The ends lost 0 bases at V and 5 bases at J; junction bases unmatched: 9. The CDR3 DNA follows: TGTGCCAGCAGTTACTCCGCTCGGGGAGGGGTGGAGACCCAGTACTTC. Residues: CASSYSARGGVETQYF.

DNA for the CDR3: TGCGCCAGCAGTGAGTCGTGGACAGGGGGAAACACCATATATTTT. Protein: CASSESWTGGNTIYF. This chain uses TRBV10-1 with TRBJ1-3; the match to TRBD1 covers 8 bases. Trimming at V came to 0 bases and at J to 4 bases, leaving 2 bases not matched to a gene. This CDR3 is built from 15 residues. CDR1 is WNHNN and CDR2 is SYGVQD in the germline V gene (reference sequence).

This clone was found once. This chain connects TRBV7-9 to TRBJ1-2; 8 positions match TRBD1. The trim removed 6 bases at V and 8 bases at J, leaving 11 bases unmatched. This CDR3 spans 14 amino acids. Germline CDR1 is SEHNR and CDR2 is FQNEAQ (reference sequence). CDR3 region: CASSLVQGERGYTF. The CDR3 DNA follows: TGTGCCAGCAGTCTAGTACAGGGGGAGCGGGGCTACACCTTC.

The CDR3 coding sequence is TGTGCCAGCAGGCGGACAGGGGGAGGTGGAAACACCATATATTTT. It codes for CASRRTGGGGNTIYF. The chain recombines TRBV7-9 with TRBJ1-3; 10 bases agree with TRBD1. The germline CDR1 and CDR2 sequences are SEHNR and FQNEAQ (reference sequence). The ends lost 6 bases at V and 3 bases at J; junction bases unmatched: 5. There are 15 residues in the CDR3.

This clone was observed a single time. The rearrangement links TRBV7-8 to TRBJ1-1; 8 bases line up with TRBD1. With V trimmed by 4 bases and J by 5 bases, 6 bases remained unmatched. The V gene's germline CDR1 is SGHVS and CDR2 FQNEAQ. The CDR3 length is 14 residues. DNA of the CDR3: TGTGCCAGCAGCTCCCAGGGGGCAGGGACTGAAGCTTTCTTT. Its protein product is CASSSQGAGTEAFF. Full variable domain (remainder filled in from reference TRBV7-8 and TRBJ1-1): GAGVSQSPRYKVAKRGQDVALRCDPISGHVSLFWYQQALGQGPEFLTYFQNEAQLDKSGLPSDRFFAERPEGSVSTLKIQRTQQEDSAVYLCASSSQGAGTEAFFGQGTRLTVV.

The chain carries TRBV27 and TRBJ2-7; D is undetermined. CDR1 and CDR2 (germline): MNHEY, SMNVEV (reference sequence). The CDR3 has 15 amino acids. Trimming shortened V by 4 bases and J by 0 bases, and 13 bases separated the two germline ends. The CDR3: CASSSEPPGSYEQYF. Here the CDR3 DNA reads TGTGCCAGCAGTTCGGAGCCCCCCGGCTCCTACGAGCAGTACTTC.

This sequence joins TRBV24-1 and TRBJ2-1; TRBD1 aligns across 7 bases. Per the germline V gene, CDR1 is KGHDR and CDR2 is SFDVKD. The CDR3 totals 15 residues. J gave up 0 bases and V 5 bases, and 3 bases lay outside the gene matches. The CDR3 is CATSGGTDSYNEQFF. In DNA, the CDR3 is TGTGCCACCAGTGGTGGGACAGACTCCTACAATGAGCAGTTCTTC.

This clone was detected a few times. The V call is TRBV7-2, the J call TRBJ2-2; 11 nucleotides align to TRBD2. The length of the CDR3 is 16 residues. V dropped 2 bases and J dropped 5; count of bases not matched to a gene: 4. CDR1 is SGHTA and CDR2 is FQGNSA in the germline V gene. For the CDR3, the DNA is TGTGCCAGCAGCTTAAAAGGGACTAGCGGAACCGGGGAGCTGTTTTTT. This translates into CASSLKGTSGTGELFF.